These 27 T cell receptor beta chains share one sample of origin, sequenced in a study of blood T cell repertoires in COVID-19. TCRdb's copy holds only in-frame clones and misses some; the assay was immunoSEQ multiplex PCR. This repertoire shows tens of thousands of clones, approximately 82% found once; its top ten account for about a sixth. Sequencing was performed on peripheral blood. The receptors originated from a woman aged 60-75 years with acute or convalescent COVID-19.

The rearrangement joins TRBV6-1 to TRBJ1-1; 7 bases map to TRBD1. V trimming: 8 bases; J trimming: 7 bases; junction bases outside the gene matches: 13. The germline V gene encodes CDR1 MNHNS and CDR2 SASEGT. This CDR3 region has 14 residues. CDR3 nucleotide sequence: TGTGCCAGCGAACAGCTGACAGGGTTCGGTGAAGCTTTCTTT. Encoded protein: CASEQLTGFGEAFF.

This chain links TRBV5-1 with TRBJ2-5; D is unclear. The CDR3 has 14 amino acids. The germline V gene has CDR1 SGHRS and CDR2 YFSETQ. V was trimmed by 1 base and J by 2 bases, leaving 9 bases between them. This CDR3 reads CASSLFAEQETQYF. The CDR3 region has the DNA TGCGCCAGCAGCTTGTTTGCGGAACAAGAGACCCAGTACTTC.

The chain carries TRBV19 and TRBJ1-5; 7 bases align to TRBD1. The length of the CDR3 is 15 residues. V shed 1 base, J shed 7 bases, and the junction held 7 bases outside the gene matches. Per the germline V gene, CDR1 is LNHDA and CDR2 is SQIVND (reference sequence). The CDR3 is CASSIVKGAGQPQHF. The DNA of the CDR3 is TGTGCCAGTAGTATAGTAAAGGGGGCAGGCCAGCCCCAGCATTTT.

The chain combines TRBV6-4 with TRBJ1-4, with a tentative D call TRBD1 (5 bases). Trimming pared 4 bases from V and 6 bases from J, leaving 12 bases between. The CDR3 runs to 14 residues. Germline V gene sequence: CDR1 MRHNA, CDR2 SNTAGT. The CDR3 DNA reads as TGTGCCAGCAGTGCAAGGGGCCGGTATGAAAAACTGTTTTTT. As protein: CASSARGRYEKLFF.

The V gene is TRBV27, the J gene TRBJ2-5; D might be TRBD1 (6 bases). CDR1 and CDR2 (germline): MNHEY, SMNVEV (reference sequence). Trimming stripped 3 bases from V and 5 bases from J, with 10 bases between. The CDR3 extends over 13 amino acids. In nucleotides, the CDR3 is TGTGCCAGCAGTTTGGGGGCCTGGGAGACCCAGTACTTC. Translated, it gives CASSLGAWETQYF.

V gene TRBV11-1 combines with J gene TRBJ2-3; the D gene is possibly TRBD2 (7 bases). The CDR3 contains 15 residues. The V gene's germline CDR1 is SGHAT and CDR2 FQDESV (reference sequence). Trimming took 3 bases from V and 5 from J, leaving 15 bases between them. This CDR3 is CASSFGGAGEDTQYF. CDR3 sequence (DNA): TGTGCCAGCAGCTTTGGGGGGGCCGGGGAAGATACGCAGTATTTT.

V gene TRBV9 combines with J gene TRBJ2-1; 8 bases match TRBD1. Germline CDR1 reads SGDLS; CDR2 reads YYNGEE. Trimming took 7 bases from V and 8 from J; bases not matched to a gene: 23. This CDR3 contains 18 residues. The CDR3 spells CASGYGPQGGTGGDEQFF. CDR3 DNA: TGTGCCAGCGGCTACGGGCCACAGGGTGGGACAGGTGGGGATGAGCAGTTCTTC.

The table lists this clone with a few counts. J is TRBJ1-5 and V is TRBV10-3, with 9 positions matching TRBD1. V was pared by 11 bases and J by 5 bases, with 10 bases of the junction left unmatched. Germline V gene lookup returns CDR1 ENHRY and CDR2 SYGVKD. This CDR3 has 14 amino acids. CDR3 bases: TGTGCCGTTGGACATCGGACAGGGGATCAGCCCCAGCATTTT. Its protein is CAVGHRTGDQPQHF.

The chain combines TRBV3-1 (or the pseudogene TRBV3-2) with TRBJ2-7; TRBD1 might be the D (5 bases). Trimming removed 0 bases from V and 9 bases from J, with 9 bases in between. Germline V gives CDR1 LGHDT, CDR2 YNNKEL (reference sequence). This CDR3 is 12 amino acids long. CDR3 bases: TGTGCCAGCAGCCAAGAAGGCAGGGCGCAGTACTTC. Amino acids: CASSQEGRAQYF.

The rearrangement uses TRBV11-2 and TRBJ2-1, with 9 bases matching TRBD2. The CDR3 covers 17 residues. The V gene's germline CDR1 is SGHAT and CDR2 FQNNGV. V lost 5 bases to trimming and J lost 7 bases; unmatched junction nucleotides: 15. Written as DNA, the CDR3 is TGTGCCAGCAGCACAGAACGAATAGCGGGAGAATGGAATGAGCAGTTCTTC. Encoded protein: CASSTERIAGEWNEQFF.

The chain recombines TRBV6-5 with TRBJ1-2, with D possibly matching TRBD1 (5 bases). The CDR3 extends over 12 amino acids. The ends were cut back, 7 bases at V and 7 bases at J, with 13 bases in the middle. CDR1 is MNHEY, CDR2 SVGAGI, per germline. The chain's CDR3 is CASTRAGTGYTF. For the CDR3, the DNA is TGTGCCAGCACCCGGGCGGGGACTGGCTACACCTTC.

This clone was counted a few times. The CDR3 reads CASSQAGPGSQYF. CDR3 DNA: TGTGCCAGCAGCCAAGCAGGCCCAGGGTCCCAGTACTTC. V usage is TRBV3-1 (or the pseudogene TRBV3-2) and J usage is TRBJ2-5, with a tentative D call TRBD1 (5 bases). CDR3 size: 13 residues. CDR1 and CDR2 (germline): LGHDT, YNNKEL (reference sequence). Trimming removed 1 base from V and 9 bases from J, with 12 bases in between.

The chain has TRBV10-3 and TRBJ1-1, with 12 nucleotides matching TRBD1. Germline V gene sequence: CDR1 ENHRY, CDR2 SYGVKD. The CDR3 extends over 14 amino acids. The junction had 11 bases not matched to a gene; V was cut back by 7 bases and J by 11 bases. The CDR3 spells CAITGGQGAPMAFF. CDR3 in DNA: TGTGCCATCACCGGGGGACAGGGGGCCCCTATGGCTTTCTTT.

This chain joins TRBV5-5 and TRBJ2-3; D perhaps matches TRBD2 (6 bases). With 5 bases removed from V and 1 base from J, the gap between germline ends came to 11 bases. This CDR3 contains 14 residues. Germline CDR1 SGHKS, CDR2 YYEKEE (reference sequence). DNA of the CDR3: TGTGCCAGCAGTTCGGGGGTAGGCACAGATACGCAGTATTTT. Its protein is CASSSGVGTDTQYF.

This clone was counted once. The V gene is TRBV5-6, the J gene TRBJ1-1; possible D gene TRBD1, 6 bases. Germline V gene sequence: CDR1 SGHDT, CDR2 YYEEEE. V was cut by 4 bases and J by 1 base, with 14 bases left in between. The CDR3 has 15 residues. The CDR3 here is CASSPTDRPNTEAFF. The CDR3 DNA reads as TGTGCCAGCAGCCCCACCGACAGGCCGAACACTGAAGCTTTCTTT.

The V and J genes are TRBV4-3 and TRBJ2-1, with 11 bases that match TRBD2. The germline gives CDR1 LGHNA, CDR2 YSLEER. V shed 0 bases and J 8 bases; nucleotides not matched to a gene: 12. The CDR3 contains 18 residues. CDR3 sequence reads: CASSQDVYGSGGADEQFF. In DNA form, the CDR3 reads TGCGCCAGCAGCCAAGACGTATATGGTAGCGGGGGGGCAGATGAGCAGTTCTTC.

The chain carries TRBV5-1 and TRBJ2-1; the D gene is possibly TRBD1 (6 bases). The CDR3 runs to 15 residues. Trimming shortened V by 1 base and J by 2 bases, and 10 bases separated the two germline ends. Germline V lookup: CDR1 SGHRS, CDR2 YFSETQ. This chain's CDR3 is CASSLTGTPYNEQFF. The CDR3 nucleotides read TGCGCCAGCAGCTTGACAGGGACCCCCTACAATGAGCAGTTCTTC.

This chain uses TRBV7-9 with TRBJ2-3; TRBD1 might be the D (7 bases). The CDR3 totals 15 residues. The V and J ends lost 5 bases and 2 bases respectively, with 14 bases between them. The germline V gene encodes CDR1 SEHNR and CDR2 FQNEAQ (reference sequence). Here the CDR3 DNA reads TGTGCCAGCAGCGTGGAGGGGGCGGCCACAGATACGCAGTATTTT. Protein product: CASSVEGAATDTQYF.

The CDR3 sequence: CAIKVGTGEANTEAFF. The DNA of the CDR3 is TGTGCCATCAAGGTGGGGACAGGGGAGGCGAACACTGAAGCTTTCTTT. V and J are TRBV10-3 and TRBJ1-1, with 10 bases fitting TRBD1. The ends lost 7 bases at V and 1 base at J; junction bases unmatched: 9. This CDR3 is built from 16 residues. Germline CDR1 reads ENHRY; CDR2 reads SYGVKD.

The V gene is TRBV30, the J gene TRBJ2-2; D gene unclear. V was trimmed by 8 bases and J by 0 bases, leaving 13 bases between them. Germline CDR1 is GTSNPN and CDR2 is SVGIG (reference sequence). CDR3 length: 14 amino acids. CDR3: CARNSFANTGELFF. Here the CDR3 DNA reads TGTGCCCGAAACAGCTTCGCGAACACCGGGGAGCTGTTTTTT.

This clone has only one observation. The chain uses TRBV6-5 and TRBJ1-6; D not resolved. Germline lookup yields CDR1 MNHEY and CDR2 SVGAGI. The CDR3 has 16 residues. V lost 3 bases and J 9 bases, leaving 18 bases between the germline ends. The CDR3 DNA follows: TGTGCCAGCAGTTATGCGGGTCGGGGTGGTGGTTCACCCCTCCACTTT. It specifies CASSYAGRGGGSPLHF.

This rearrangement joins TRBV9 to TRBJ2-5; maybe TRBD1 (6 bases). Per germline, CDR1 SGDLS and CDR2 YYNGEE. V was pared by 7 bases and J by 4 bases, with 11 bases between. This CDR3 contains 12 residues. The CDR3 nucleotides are TGTGCCAGCGCAGGGGCTGGAGAGACCCAGTACTTC. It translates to CASAGAGETQYF.

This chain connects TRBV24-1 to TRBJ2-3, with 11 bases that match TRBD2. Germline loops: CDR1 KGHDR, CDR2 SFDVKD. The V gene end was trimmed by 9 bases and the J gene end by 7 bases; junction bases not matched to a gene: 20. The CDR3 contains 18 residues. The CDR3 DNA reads TGTGCCACCTCATCCCGACGGCCGGGACTAGCGGACAGCCATACGCAGTATTTT. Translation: CATSSRRPGLADSHTQYF.

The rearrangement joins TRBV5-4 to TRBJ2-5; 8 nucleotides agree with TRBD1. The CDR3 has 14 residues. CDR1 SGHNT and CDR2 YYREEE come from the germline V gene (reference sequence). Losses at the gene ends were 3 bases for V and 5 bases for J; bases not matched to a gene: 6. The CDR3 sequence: CASSSWTGMETQYF. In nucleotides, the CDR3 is TGTGCCAGCAGCTCCTGGACAGGGATGGAGACCCAGTACTTC.

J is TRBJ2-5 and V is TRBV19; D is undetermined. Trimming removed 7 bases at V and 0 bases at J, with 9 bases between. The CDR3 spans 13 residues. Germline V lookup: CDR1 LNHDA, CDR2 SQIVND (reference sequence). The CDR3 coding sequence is TGTGCCAGTACGGCAGGTAACCAAGAGACCCAGTACTTC. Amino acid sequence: CASTAGNQETQYF.

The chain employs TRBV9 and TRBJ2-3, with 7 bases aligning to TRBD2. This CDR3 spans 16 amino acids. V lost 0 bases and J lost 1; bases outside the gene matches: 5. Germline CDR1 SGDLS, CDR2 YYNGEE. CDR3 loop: CASSVVGGSGTDTQYF. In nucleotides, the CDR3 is TGTGCCAGCAGCGTAGTGGGCGGGAGCGGCACAGATACGCAGTATTTT.

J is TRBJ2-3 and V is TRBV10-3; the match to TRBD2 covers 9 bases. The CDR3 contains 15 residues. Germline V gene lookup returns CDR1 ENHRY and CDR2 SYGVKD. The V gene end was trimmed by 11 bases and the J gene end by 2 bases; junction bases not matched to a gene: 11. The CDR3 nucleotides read TGTGCCGCCTCCCTGACTAGCGGACTCACAGATACGCAGTATTTT. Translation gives CAASLTSGLTDTQYF.